A selection of T cell receptor beta chains follows, all from one sample in a study of blood T cell repertoires in COVID-19. Generated by immunoSEQ multiplex PCR, the TCRdb table keeps only in-frame clones and is missing some. The sample carries 130,000 to 150,000 clones, around four fifths recorded once. The sequenced material came from peripheral blood. The receptors stem from a human donor in a cohort sampled during active COVID-19. Both conserved end residues are part of each CDR3. A D gene is named only where the DNA matches it firmly. Size is omitted from some rows. Given values are once, few, many or a class for expanded clones.

V gene	D gene	clone size	CDR3 length	J gene	CDR3 DNA	CDR3 protein
TRBV7-2	TRBD1	.	16	TRBJ1-2	TGTGCCAGCAGCTTAGTGGGTGGGACAGGGACTTATGGCTACACCTTC	CASSLVGGTGTYGYTF
TRBV19	.	once	14	TRBJ1-1	TGTGCCAGTAGCTCCCGAGGGGGTAGCACTGAAGCTTTCTTT	CASSSRGGSTEAFF
TRBV24-1	TRBD1	.	16	TRBJ1-4	TGTGCCACCAGTGACCCCCGGGACAGGGGGAATGAAAAACTGTTTTTT	CATSDPRDRGNEKLFF
TRBV2	TRBD1	.	14	TRBJ2-5	TGTGCCAGTACCGGGACAGGGGGCGGGTGGACCCAGTACTTC	CASTGTGGGWTQYF
TRBV6-5	.	.	11	TRBJ1-6	TGTGCCAGCAGCCTCAATTCACCCCTCCACTTT	CASSLNSPLHF
TRBV10-3	TRBD2	.	14	TRBJ2-5	TGTGCCATCGGCCTAGGAGCGGGGGAAGAGACCCAGTACTTC	CAIGLGAGEETQYF
TRBV10-3	TRBD2	.	18	TRBJ2-2	TGTGCCATCAGTGAGTCGAGTGGTAGCGGGGGGTACACCGGGGAGCTGTTTTTT	CAISESSGSGGYTGELFF
TRBV29-1	.	.	14	TRBJ2-7	TGCAGCGTTGAATCTACCGAGCCTCCCTACGAGCAGTACTTC	CSVESTEPPYEQYF
TRBV4-3	.	.	17	TRBJ2-3	TGCGCCAGCAGCCAAGATTGGAGGCAGGGGCGCCCCGATACGCAGTATTTT	CASSQDWRQGRPDTQYF
TRBV7-2	.	.	13	TRBJ1-5	TGTGCCAGCAGCTTAGAAATGACGGGGCCCCAGCATTTT	CASSLEMTGPQHF
TRBV7-2	TRBD1	.	14	TRBJ1-4	TGTGCCAGCAGCCGCGACAGGGGGCCTGAAAAACTGTTTTTT	CASSRDRGPEKLFF
TRBV10-3	.	few	14	TRBJ2-5	TGTGCCTCTAGTCCCGGAAAGGACCAAGAGACCCAGTACTTC	CASSPGKDQETQYF
TRBV5-6	.	.	14	TRBJ1-6	TGTGCCAGCAGCTTGTCCCAGGGGAATTCACCCCTCCACTTT	CASSLSQGNSPLHF
TRBV5-1	.	.	15	TRBJ2-5	TGCGCCAGCACCACTAACCCCGGTACCCAAGAGACCCAGTACTTC	CASTTNPGTQETQYF
TRBV28	TRBD1	few	15	TRBJ1-6	TGTGCCAGCAGTTCCTGGACAGGGCCTAATTCACCCCTCCACTTT	CASSSWTGPNSPLHF
TRBV6-2/TRBV6-3	TRBD1	.	18	TRBJ1-1	TGTGCCAGCAGTTTTAAGACCGGGACAGGGAGGCGGAGCACTGAAGCTTTCTTT	CASSFKTGTGRRSTEAFF
TRBV4-3	.	few	16	TRBJ2-6	TGCGCCAGCAGCCAAAACGCAGGCTCTGGGGCCAACGTCCTGACTTTC	CASSQNAGSGANVLTF
TRBV19	.	.	14	TRBJ2-5	TGTGCCAGTAGTAAGAGCACCCTTGGTGGGACCCAGTACTTC	CASSKSTLGGTQYF
TRBV11-2	TRBD1	.	13	TRBJ1-4	TGTGCCACCCGGACAGGGGCTAATGAAAAACTGTTTTTT	CATRTGANEKLFF
TRBV6-5	.	few	12	TRBJ2-7	TGTGCCAGCATCCTCGACAGTTCCGAGCAGTACTTC	CASILDSSEQYF
TRBV10-2	.	.	11	TRBJ1-6	TGCGCCAGCAGGGCAGAATCACCCCTCCACTTT	CASRAESPLHF
TRBV28	TRBD1	once	15	TRBJ1-6	TGTGCCAGCAGTTTTCGACAGGGGAGGAATTCACCCCTCCACTTT	CASSFRQGRNSPLHF
TRBV7-3	TRBD1	.	13	TRBJ2-7	TGTGCCAGCAGCTTCGGACAGGGCTACGAGCAGTACTTC	CASSFGQGYEQYF
TRBV5-4	.	.	14	TRBJ2-3	TGTGCCAGCAGCTTGGGTGGCCCCCCAGATACGCAGTATTTT	CASSLGGPPDTQYF
TRBV24-1	.	.	16	TRBJ2-7	TGTGCCACCAGTGACCGCGGGACCACGAACCCCTACGAGCAGTACTTC	CATSDRGTTNPYEQYF
TRBV5-1	.	.	14	TRBJ1-2	TGCGCCAGCAGCTTGGAGGCTCCAGGTCATGGCTACACCTTC	CASSLEAPGHGYTF
TRBV14	.	.	14	TRBJ1-4	TGTGCCAGCAGCCAAGGCGGGGGCGACGAAAAACTGTTTTTT	CASSQGGGDEKLFF
TRBV7-9	TRBD1	.	16	TRBJ2-1	TGTGCCAGCAGCGCGCCCTGGACAGGCGACTACAATGAGCAGTTCTTC	CASSAPWTGDYNEQFF
TRBV4-1	.	.	13	TRBJ2-1	TGCGCCAGCAGCCAAGATACACACAATGAGCAGTTCTTC	CASSQDTHNEQFF
TRBV19	TRBD1	.	17	TRBJ1-3	TGTGCCAGTAGCCCCACGGGGACAGGGGTCTCTGGAAACACCATATATTTT	CASSPTGTGVSGNTIYF
TRBV4-3	.	.	16	TRBJ2-5	TGCGCCAGCAGCCAAGATTTAGTGGGGGGGCCCGAGACCCAGTACTTC	CASSQDLVGGPETQYF
TRBV6-5	.	.	15	TRBJ2-5	TGTGCCAGCAGTCTACCGGGACAACCCCAAGAGACCCAGTACTTC	CASSLPGQPQETQYF
TRBV4-1	TRBD1	few	16	TRBJ1-4	TGCGCCAGCAGCCCACACGGTCAGGGGGAAAGTGAAAAACTGTTTTTT	CASSPHGQGESEKLFF
TRBV18	.	.	15	TRBJ1-5	TGTGCCAGCTCACCATCGGGACTTTACAATCAGCCCCAGCATTTT	CASSPSGLYNQPQHF
TRBV6-4	.	.	14	TRBJ1-1	TGTGCCAGCAGTGACAGGCCGGCAGGCACTGAAGCTTTCTTT	CASSDRPAGTEAFF
TRBV2	TRBD1	once	12	TRBJ2-2	TGTGCCAGCGGTTCCGGGACAGGCAGCCTGTTTTTT	CASGSGTGSLFF
TRBV6-2/TRBV6-3	TRBD1	.	15	TRBJ2-1	TGTGCCAGCAGCCCGGGACAGGGAGGGTACAATGAGCAGTTCTTC	CASSPGQGGYNEQFF
TRBV18	TRBD1	.	15	TRBJ1-2	TGTGCCAGCTCACCACCGGGACAGGGGGAGTATGGCTACACCTTC	CASSPPGQGEYGYTF
TRBV19	.	.	14	TRBJ1-2	TGTGCCAGTAGTCCCCGGTCCCACGTCTATGGCTACACCTTC	CASSPRSHVYGYTF
TRBV28	TRBD2	.	14	TRBJ2-3	TGTGCCAGCAACCCCGCGGGGGGCCCGGATACGCAGTATTTT	CASNPAGGPDTQYF
TRBV6-5	TRBD2	.	14	TRBJ2-3	TGTGCCAGCAGAGCTAGCGGGGGGGCAGATACGCAGTATTTT	CASRASGGADTQYF
TRBV9	TRBD1	.	14	TRBJ2-1	TGTGCCAGCAGCGTAGAGCAGGGGGCAGGTGAGCAGTTCTTC	CASSVEQGAGEQFF
TRBV18	.	.	16	TRBJ1-1	TGTGCCAGCTCACCCCGAATGGACGGGGGAGACACTGAAGCTTTCTTT	CASSPRMDGGDTEAFF
TRBV11-2	TRBD1	.	15	TRBJ2-3	TGTGCCAGCAGCCCCGGACAGGGCCACACAGATACGCAGTATTTT	CASSPGQGHTDTQYF
TRBV6-2/TRBV6-3	TRBD2	once	18	TRBJ2-7	TGTGCCAGCAGTGACGGGACTAGCGGGGGGGCGAGGACCTACGAGCAGTACTTC	CASSDGTSGGARTYEQYF
TRBV3-1/TRBV3-2	.	.	15	TRBJ2-2	TGTGCCAGCAGTCAGGGTGGGGCCCAGACCGGGGAGCTGTTTTTT	CASSQGGAQTGELFF
TRBV9	.	.	14	TRBJ2-2	TGTGCCAGCACAAGGGGGGGTGGCACCGGGGAGCTGTTTTTT	CASTRGGGTGELFF
TRBV20-1	TRBD1	.	14	TRBJ1-5	TGCAGTGCTAGTAGGGGGCCAAGCAATCAGCCCCAGCATTTT	CSASRGPSNQPQHF
TRBV5-1	TRBD1	.	15	TRBJ1-6	TGCGCCAGCAGCTCCCAGGACAGGGACAATTCACCCCTCCACTTT	CASSSQDRDNSPLHF
TRBV5-1	TRBD1	.	15	TRBJ1-4	TGCGCCAGCAGCCCCGACAGGGGGGACGGTGAAAAACTGTTTTTT	CASSPDRGDGEKLFF
TRBV19	.	.	16	TRBJ1-1	TGTGCCAGTAGTATAGATCCGAGGAAAACGAACACTGAAGCTTTCTTT	CASSIDPRKTNTEAFF
TRBV9	.	.	16	TRBJ2-7	TGTGCCAGCAGCCCAACCGAGGGTGCAGGCGCCTACGAGCAGTACTTC	CASSPTEGAGAYEQYF
TRBV11-3	.	.	12	TRBJ2-1	TGTGCCAGCAGCGGTAGTGGGGGCCAGCAGTTCTTC	CASSGSGGQQFF
TRBV19	.	.	15	TRBJ1-2	TGTGCCAGTCTTCCGCGGGGCAGTTTTAACTATGGCTACACCTTC	CASLPRGSFNYGYTF
TRBV5-1	.	.	13	TRBJ1-3	TGCGCCAGCAGCTTGACAGGGTATGCCACCATATATTTT	CASSLTGYATIYF
TRBV30	.	.	15	TRBJ1-3	TGTGCCTGGAGTGTAGGACTTCACTCTGGAAACACCATATATTTT	CAWSVGLHSGNTIYF
TRBV3-1/TRBV3-2	.	.	16	TRBJ2-7	TGTGCCAGCAGCCGAACAGACACCTCCCCCTTCCACGAGCAGTACTTC	CASSRTDTSPFHEQYF
TRBV11-3	TRBD1	.	15	TRBJ2-5	TGTGCCAGCAGCTTAGGCGGGACAGGGACGGAGACCCAGTACTTC	CASSLGGTGTETQYF
TRBV28	.	.	13	TRBJ1-2	TGTGCCAGCAGTTCCCCCCAGGACTATGGCTACACCTTC	CASSSPQDYGYTF
TRBV7-2	.	.	16	TRBJ2-2	TGTGCCAGCAGCTTAGCGTCGCAGGCTAACACCGGGGAGCTGTTTTTT	CASSLASQANTGELFF